The clone carrying this T cell receptor beta chain was picked up a small number of times. Germline V gene sequence: CDR1 SEHNR, CDR2 FQNEAQ (reference sequence). Trimming cost V 5 bases and J 4 bases, with 15 bases left between them. CDR3 length: 15 residues. Reverse transcribing all isolated RNA meant expressed TCRB transcripts were sequenced. Repertoires were generated with immunoSEQ multiplex PCR, while TCRdb's copy carries only in-frame clones and drops some. This sample has under 900,000 clones, with about a sixth found just once. This entry comes from a study of beta chain features in type 1 diabetes.

The chain carries TRBV7-9 and TRBJ2-1, with D maybe TRBD2 (6 bases). Sequences were obtained from naive CD4+ T cells from blood. The clonotype was recovered from a woman under 30 in good health. The CDR3 protein is CASSPPRDLYNEQFF. The CDR3 nucleotides read TGTGCCAGCAGCCCCCCCCGGGACTTGTACAATGAGCAGTTCTTC.